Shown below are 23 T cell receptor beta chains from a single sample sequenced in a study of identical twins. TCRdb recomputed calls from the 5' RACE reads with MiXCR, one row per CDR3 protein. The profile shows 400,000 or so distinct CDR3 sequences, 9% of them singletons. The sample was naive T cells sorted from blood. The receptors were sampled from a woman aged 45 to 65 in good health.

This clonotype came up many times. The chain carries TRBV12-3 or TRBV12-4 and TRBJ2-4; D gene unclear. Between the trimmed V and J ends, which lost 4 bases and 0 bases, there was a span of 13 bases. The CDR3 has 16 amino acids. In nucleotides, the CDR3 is TGTGCCAGCAGTTCGGGTCAGACCCTAGCCAAAAACATTCAGTACTTC. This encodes CASSSGQTLAKNIQYF.

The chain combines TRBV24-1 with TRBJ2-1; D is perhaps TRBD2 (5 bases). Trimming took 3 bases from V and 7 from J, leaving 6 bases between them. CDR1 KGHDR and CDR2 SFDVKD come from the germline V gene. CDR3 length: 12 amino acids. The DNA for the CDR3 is TGTGCCACCAGTGATACGGGGAATGAGCAGTTCTTC. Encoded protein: CATSDTGNEQFF.

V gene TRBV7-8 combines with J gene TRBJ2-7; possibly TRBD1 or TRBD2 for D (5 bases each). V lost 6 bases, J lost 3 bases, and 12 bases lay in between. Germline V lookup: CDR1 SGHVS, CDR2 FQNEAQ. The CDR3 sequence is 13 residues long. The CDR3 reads CASSRDAIYEQYF. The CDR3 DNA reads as TGTGCCAGCAGTCGGGACGCAATCTACGAGCAGTACTTC.

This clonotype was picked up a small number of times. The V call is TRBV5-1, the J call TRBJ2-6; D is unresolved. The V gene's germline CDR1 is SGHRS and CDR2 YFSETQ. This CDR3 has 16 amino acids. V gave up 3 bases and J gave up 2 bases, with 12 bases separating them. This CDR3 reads CASSYQPRAGANVLTF. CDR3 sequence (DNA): TGCGCCAGCAGCTACCAGCCCAGAGCTGGGGCCAACGTCCTGACTTTC. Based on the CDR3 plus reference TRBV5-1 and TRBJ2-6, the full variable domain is KAGVTQTPRYLIKTRGQQVTLSCSPISGHRSVSWYQQTPGQGLQFLFEYFSETQRNKGNFPGRFSGRQFSNSRSEMNVSTLELGDSALYLCASSYQPRAGANVLTFGAGSRLTVL.

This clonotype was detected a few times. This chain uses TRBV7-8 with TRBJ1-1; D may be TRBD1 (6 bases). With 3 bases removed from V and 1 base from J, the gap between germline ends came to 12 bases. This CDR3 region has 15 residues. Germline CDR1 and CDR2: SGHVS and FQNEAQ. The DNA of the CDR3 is TGTGCCAGCAGCTTGGGACACTTTGAGAACACTGAAGCTTTCTTT. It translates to CASSLGHFENTEAFF. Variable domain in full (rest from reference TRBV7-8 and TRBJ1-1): GAGVSQSPRYKVAKRGQDVALRCDPISGHVSLFWYQQALGQGPEFLTYFQNEAQLDKSGLPSDRFFAERPEGSVSTLKIQRTQQEDSAVYLCASSLGHFENTEAFFGQGTRLTVV.

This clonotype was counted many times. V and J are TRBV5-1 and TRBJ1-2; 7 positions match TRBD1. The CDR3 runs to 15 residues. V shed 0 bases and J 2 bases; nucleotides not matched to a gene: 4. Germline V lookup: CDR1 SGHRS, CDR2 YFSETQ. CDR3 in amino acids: CASSLGTGLNYGYTF. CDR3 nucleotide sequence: TGCGCCAGCAGCTTGGGGACAGGTCTCAACTATGGCTACACCTTC. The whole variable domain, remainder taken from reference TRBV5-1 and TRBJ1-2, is KAGVTQTPRYLIKTRGQQVTLSCSPISGHRSVSWYQQTPGQGLQFLFEYFSETQRNKGNFPGRFSGRQFSNSRSEMNVSTLELGDSALYLCASSLGTGLNYGYTFGSGTRLTVV.

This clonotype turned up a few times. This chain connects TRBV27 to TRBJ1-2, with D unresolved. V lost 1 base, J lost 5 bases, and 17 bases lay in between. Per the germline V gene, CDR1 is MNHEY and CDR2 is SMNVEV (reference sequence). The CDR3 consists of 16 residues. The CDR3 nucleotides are TGTGCCAGCAGTTTATTAGCGGGTCGTCCCCTATATGGCTACACCTTC. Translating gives CASSLLAGRPLYGYTF.

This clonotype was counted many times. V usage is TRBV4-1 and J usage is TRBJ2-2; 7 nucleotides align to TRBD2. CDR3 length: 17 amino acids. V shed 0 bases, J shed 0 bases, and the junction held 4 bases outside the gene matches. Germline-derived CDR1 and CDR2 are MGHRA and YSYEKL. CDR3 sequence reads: CASSQDVGGTNTGELFF. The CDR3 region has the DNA TGCGCCAGCAGCCAAGATGTGGGGGGGACGAACACCGGGGAGCTGTTTTTT.

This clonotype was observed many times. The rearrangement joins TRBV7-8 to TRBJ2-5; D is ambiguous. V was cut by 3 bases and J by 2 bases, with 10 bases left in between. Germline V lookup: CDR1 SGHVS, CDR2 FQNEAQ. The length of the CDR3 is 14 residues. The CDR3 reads CASSLNDGQETQYF. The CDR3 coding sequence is TGTGCCAGCAGCTTGAATGACGGTCAAGAGACCCAGTACTTC.

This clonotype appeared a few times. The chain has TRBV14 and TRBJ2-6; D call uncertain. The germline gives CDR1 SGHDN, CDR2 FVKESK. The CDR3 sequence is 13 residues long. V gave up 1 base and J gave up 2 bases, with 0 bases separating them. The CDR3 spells CASSQAGANVLTF. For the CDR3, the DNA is TGTGCCAGCAGCCAAGCTGGGGCCAACGTCCTGACTTTC.

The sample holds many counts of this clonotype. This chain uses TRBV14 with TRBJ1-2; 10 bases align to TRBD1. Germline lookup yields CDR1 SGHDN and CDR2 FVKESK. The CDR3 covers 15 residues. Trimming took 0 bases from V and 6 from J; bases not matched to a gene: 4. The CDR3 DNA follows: TGTGCCAGCAGCCAAGAAGGAGGGACAGGGGATGGCTACACCTTC. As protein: CASSQEGGTGDGYTF. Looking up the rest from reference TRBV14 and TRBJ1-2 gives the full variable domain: EAGVTQFPSHSVIEKGQTVTLRCDPISGHDNLYWYRRVMGKEIKFLLHFVKESKQDESGMPNNRFLAERTGGTYSTLKVQPAELEDSGVYFCASSQEGGTGDGYTFGSGTRLTVV.

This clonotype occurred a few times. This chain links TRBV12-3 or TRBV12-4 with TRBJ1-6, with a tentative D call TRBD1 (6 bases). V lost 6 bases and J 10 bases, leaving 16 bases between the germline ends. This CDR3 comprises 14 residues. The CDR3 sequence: CASRKQGARSPLHF. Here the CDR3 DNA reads TGTGCCAGCAGAAAACAGGGCGCCCGGTCACCCCTCCACTTT.

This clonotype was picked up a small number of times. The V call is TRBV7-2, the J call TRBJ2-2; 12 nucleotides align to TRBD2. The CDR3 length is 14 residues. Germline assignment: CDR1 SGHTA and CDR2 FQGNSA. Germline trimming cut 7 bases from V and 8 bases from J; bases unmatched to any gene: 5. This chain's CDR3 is CASTRLAGAGELFF. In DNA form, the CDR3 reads TGTGCCAGCACCCGACTAGCGGGAGCGGGGGAGCTGTTTTTT.

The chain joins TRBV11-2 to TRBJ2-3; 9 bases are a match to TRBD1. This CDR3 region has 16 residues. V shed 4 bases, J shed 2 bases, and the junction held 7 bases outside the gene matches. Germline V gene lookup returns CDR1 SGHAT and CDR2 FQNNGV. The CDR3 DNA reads TGTGCCAGCAGCTCCCGGACAGGGGCAAACACAGATACGCAGTATTTT. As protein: CASSSRTGANTDTQYF.

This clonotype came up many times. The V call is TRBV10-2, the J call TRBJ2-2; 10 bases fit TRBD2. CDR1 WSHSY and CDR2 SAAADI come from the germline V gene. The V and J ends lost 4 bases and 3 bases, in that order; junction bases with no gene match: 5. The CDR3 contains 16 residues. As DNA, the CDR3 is TGCGCCAGCAGTGCCCTAGCGGGAGATTACACCGGGGAGCTGTTTTTT. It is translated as CASSALAGDYTGELFF.

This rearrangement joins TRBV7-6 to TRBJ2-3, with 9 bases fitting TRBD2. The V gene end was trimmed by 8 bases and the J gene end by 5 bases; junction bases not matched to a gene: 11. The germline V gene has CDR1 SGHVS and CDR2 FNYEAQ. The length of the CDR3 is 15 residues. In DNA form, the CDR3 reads TGTGCCAGCCAAACCGGGACTAGCTCTCTAGATACGCAGTATTTT. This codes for CASQTGTSSLDTQYF.

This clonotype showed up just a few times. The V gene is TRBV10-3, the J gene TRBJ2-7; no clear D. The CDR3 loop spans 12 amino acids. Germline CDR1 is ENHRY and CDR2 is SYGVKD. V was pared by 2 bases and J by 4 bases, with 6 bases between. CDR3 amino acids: CAISEDLYEQYF. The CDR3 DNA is TGTGCCATCAGTGAGGACCTTTACGAGCAGTACTTC.

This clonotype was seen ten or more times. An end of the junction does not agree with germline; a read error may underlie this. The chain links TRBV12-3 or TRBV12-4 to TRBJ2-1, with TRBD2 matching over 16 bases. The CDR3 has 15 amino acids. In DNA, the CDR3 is TGCGCCAGCAGCTCGGGACTAGCGGGGGGGAATGAGCAGTTCTTC. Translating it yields CASSSGLAGGNEQFF.

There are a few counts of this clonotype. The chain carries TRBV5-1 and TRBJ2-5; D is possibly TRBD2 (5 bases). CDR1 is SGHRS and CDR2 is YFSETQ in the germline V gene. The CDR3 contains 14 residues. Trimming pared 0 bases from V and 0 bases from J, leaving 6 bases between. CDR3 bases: TGCGCCAGCAGCTTGGCCGGGAACCAAGAGACCCAGTACTTC. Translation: CASSLAGNQETQYF.

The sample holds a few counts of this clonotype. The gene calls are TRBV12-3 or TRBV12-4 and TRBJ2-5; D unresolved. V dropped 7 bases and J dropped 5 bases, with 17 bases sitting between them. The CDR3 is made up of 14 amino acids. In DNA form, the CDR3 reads TGTGCCAGCACCCAAAGGGTTTCTGGCGAGACCCAGTACTTC. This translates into CASTQRVSGETQYF.

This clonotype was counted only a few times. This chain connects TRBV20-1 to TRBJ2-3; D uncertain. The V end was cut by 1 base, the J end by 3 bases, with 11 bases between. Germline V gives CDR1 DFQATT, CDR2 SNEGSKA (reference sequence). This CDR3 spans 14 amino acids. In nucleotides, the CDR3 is TGCAGTGCTAGAGTCCAAGGGCCTACAGATACGCAGTATTTT. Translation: CSARVQGPTDTQYF.

The CDR3 here is CSVEVGTGAYEQYF. The CDR3 region has the DNA TGCAGCGTTGAAGTGGGGACAGGGGCCTACGAGCAGTACTTC. The gene calls are TRBV29-1 and TRBJ2-7; 10 bases align to TRBD1. With V trimmed by 1 base and J by 2 bases, 2 bases remained unmatched. This CDR3 is built from 14 residues. CDR1 is SQVTM, CDR2 ANQGSEA, per germline.

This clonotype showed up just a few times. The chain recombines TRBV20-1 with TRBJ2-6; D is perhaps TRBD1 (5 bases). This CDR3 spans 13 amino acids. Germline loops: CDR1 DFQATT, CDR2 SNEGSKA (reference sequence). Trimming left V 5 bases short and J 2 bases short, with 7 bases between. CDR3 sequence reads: CSAQGPGANVLTF. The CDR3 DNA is TGCAGTGCTCAGGGTCCTGGGGCCAACGTCCTGACTTTC.